A single sample gave rise to the 16 T cell receptor beta chains below, sequenced in a study of CD8+ T cells in alopecia areata. The treatment here: oral pan-JAK inhibitor, 5-10 mg twice daily. RNA extraction and reverse transcription yielded cDNA as sequencing template. The protocol was immunoSEQ multiplex PCR, while the TCRdb copy is restricted to in-frame clones and leaves out a portion. The sample yields 65,000 to 75,000 clones, approximately 29% seen once. The material sequenced was CD8+ T cells sorted from blood, taken at week 4, from a patient treated with tofacitinib. These receptors were obtained from a human donor with alopecia areata.

The rearrangement uses TRBV15 and TRBJ1-5; maybe TRBD1 (6 bases). Trimming took off 6 bases at V and 2 bases at J, with 17 bases between the two ends. The CDR3 has 16 residues. Per germline, CDR1 LNHNV and CDR2 YYDKDF (reference sequence). The CDR3 loop reads CATSPGPPGGNQPQHF. The CDR3 nucleotides read TGTGCCACCAGTCCCGGGCCCCCAGGGGGCAATCAGCCCCAGCATTTT.

This clone was counted only a few times. V gene TRBV18 combines with J gene TRBJ2-2; TRBD2 matches at 7 bases. Looked up from germline, CDR1 is KGHSH and CDR2 is LQKENI. Trimming cost V 1 base and J 0 bases; bases outside gene matches: 14. This CDR3 spans 20 amino acids. The CDR3 DNA reads as TGTGCCAGCTCACCACGTGATCGACGGGGGGAGTTCGCGAACACCGGGGAGCTGTTTTTT. It specifies CASSPRDRRGEFANTGELFF.

This clone showed up just a few times. J is TRBJ2-7 and V is TRBV9; D unresolved. Trimming stripped 0 bases from V and 2 bases from J, with 9 bases between. The germline V gene encodes CDR1 SGDLS and CDR2 YYNGEE. CDR3 size: 14 residues. For the CDR3, the DNA is TGTGCCAGCAGCGTAGATGCAGGTACCTACGAGCAGTACTTC. This gives the protein CASSVDAGTYEQYF.

This rearrangement joins TRBV30 to TRBJ1-2; possibly TRBD1 for D (6 bases). CDR1 is GTSNPN and CDR2 is SVGIG in the germline V gene (reference sequence). V was clipped by 5 bases and J by 3 bases, with 19 bases between them. The CDR3 totals 15 residues. The CDR3 nucleotides are TGTGCCTGGGGCCCTAGGGGGACTCGTGACTATGGCTACACCTTC. Protein: CAWGPRGTRDYGYTF.

The chain carries TRBV9 and TRBJ2-1, with D possibly TRBD2 on 6 matching bases. Between the trimmed V and J ends, which lost 0 bases and 10 bases, there was a span of 17 bases. The germline V gene encodes CDR1 SGDLS and CDR2 YYNGEE. CDR3 length: 15 amino acids. This chain's CDR3 is CASSVEAGRPGEQFF. The CDR3 nucleotides are TGTGCCAGCAGCGTAGAGGCGGGACGCCCGGGAGAGCAGTTCTTC.

This clone has only a few counts. The V gene is TRBV29-1, the J gene TRBJ2-1, with TRBD2 matching 9 bases. Looked up from germline, CDR1 is SQVTM and CDR2 is ANQGSEA. The junction had 9 bases not matched to a gene; V was cut back by 6 bases and J by 6 bases. The CDR3 runs to 14 residues. The CDR3 here is CSVGTASGINEQFF. The CDR3 DNA is TGCAGCGTCGGAACGGCTAGCGGGATCAATGAGCAGTTCTTC.

The DNA for the CDR3 is TGCAGCGCCGAAGGCAGGGGGAACACCGGGGAGCTGTTTTTT. Encoded protein: CSAEGRGNTGELFF. The V and J genes are TRBV29-1 and TRBJ2-2; a weak D match, TRBD1 (6 bases). The V end was cut by 7 bases, the J end by 1 base, with 13 bases between. The CDR3 spans 14 residues. Germline V gene lookup returns CDR1 SQVTM and CDR2 ANQGSEA.

CDR3 nucleotides: TGTGCCACCAGCCCTTCTCGGGGGGATGAGCAGTTCTTC. The encoded protein is CATSPSRGDEQFF. The V call is TRBV15, the J call TRBJ2-1; the match to TRBD2 covers 7 bases. The germline V gene has CDR1 LNHNV and CDR2 YYDKDF (reference sequence). CDR3 length: 13 residues. J was trimmed by 8 bases and V by 5 bases; bases with no gene match: 6.

This chain uses TRBV7-9 with TRBJ2-7; D remains unclear. The CDR3 is made up of 12 amino acids. Between the trimmed V and J ends, which lost 5 bases and 5 bases, there was a span of 10 bases. Per germline, CDR1 SEHNR and CDR2 FQNEAQ (reference sequence). CDR3 amino acids: CASSPPFDEQYF. The DNA for the CDR3 is TGTGCCAGCAGCCCACCGTTTGACGAGCAGTACTTC. Full variable domain (remainder filled in from reference TRBV7-9 and TRBJ2-7): DTGVSQNPRHKITKRGQNVTFRCDPISEHNRLYWYRQTLGQGPEFLTYFQNEAQLEKSRLLSDRFSAERPKGSFSTLEIQRTEQGDSAMYLCASSPPFDEQYFGPGTRLTVT.

This clone has just a few counts. The chain has TRBV30 and TRBJ2-5, with 12 bases lining up with TRBD2. Trimming cost V 5 bases and J 1 base; bases outside gene matches: 2. The CDR3 contains 14 residues. In germline, CDR1 is GTSNPN, CDR2 SVGIG (reference sequence). The CDR3 DNA follows: TGTGCCTGGCGACTAGCGGGGGTCCAAGAGACCCAGTACTTC. Translating gives CAWRLAGVQETQYF.

V and J are TRBV6-1 and TRBJ2-5; TRBD2 agrees at 7 bases. The CDR3 has 11 amino acids. The germline V gene encodes CDR1 MNHNS and CDR2 SASEGT. With 7 bases clipped from V and 7 bases from J, the junction kept 3 bases outside the gene matches. The CDR3 spells CASKVAGTQYF. The CDR3 DNA follows: TGTGCCAGCAAAGTAGCGGGGACCCAGTACTTC.

The chain combines TRBV29-1 with TRBJ2-1; D gene ambiguous. V was cut by 5 bases and J by 0 bases, with 8 bases left in between. Germline CDR1 and CDR2: SQVTM and ANQGSEA. The CDR3 runs to 13 residues. The DNA for the CDR3 is TGCAGCGTTCCTCACAGCTCCTACAATGAGCAGTTCTTC. Encoded protein: CSVPHSSYNEQFF.

The chain is built from TRBV12-5 and TRBJ2-2; the D gene is possibly TRBD2 (5 bases). This CDR3 comprises 14 residues. Germline V gene data show CDR1 as LGHNT and CDR2 as FRNRAP. Trimming cost V 3 bases and J 7 bases, with 12 bases left between them. This CDR3 reads CASGFEGAGGELFF. The CDR3 region has the DNA TGTGCTAGTGGTTTTGAGGGCGCGGGCGGGGAGCTGTTTTTT.

CDR3 DNA: TGCGCCAGCAGCCCTGGGAGGGATGTCCAAGAGACCCAGTACTTC. It specifies CASSPGRDVQETQYF. The chain is built from TRBV4-1 and TRBJ2-5, with 7 bases fitting TRBD2. From germline, CDR1 is MGHRA and CDR2 YSYEKL. V shed 4 bases, J shed 1 base, and the junction held 6 bases outside the gene matches. This CDR3 spans 15 amino acids.

This clone was observed a few times. The chain uses TRBV9 and TRBJ2-3, with a weak D call TRBD2 (6 bases). Trimming took off 3 bases at V and 1 base at J, with 9 bases between the two ends. The CDR3 spans 14 residues. The germline V gene encodes CDR1 SGDLS and CDR2 YYNGEE. The CDR3 bases are TGTGCCAGCAGCGCCTCGGGGGGCACAGATACGCAGTATTTT. This sequence encodes CASSASGGTDTQYF.

This clone was detected only a few times. V gene TRBV27 combines with J gene TRBJ2-3; D is perhaps TRBD2 (6 bases). Germline CDR1 is MNHEY and CDR2 is SMNVEV (reference sequence). Trimming took off 3 bases at V and 3 bases at J, with 13 bases between the two ends. The CDR3 extends over 15 amino acids. The CDR3 coding sequence is TGTGCCAGCAGTTTTGGCGGGACGCTGACAGATACGCAGTATTTT. This gives the protein CASSFGGTLTDTQYF.